What follows are 13 T cell receptor beta chains derived from one specimen sequenced in a study of blood T cell repertoires in COVID-19 (dated by TCRdb to 2019 to 2021). Library preparation used the immunoSEQ multiplex PCR assay. TCRdb took over this immuneACCESS table, retaining in-frame rearrangements with V and J assigned. Such tables are incomplete; in checked studies, under half of the missing clones stem from an unresolved V gene, and the remainder is unexplained. Here the sample has roughly 75,000 clones; about 80% occur a single time. Under 30% of the sample belongs to the ten largest clones. Source material: peripheral blood. The receptors stem from a man between 65 and 80 years old with acute or convalescent COVID-19.

CDR3 residues: CASSLKRQGISGRASDTQYF. The CDR3 DNA sequence: TGTGCCAGCAGTTTAAAGAGACAGGGTATTAGCGGGAGGGCCAGCGATACGCAGTATTTT. The V call is TRBV27, the J call TRBJ2-3, with TRBD2 matching 11 bases. J was trimmed by 6 bases and V by 2 bases; bases with no gene match: 19. CDR1 MNHEY and CDR2 SMNVEV come from the germline V gene (reference sequence). The CDR3 loop spans 20 amino acids.

The J gene is TRBJ2-7, the V gene TRBV30, with 8 bases that match TRBD2. The CDR3 has 13 amino acids. V was pared by 3 bases and J by 7 bases, with 8 bases of the junction left unmatched. Germline V gene lookup returns CDR1 GTSNPN and CDR2 SVGIG (reference sequence). CDR3 sequence (DNA): TGTGCCTGGAGAGGGCCCCCGGGAGGGGAGCAGTACTTC. Translation: CAWRGPPGGEQYF.

This chain joins TRBV12-3 or TRBV12-4 and TRBJ1-4; no reliable D call. Trimming took off 5 bases at V and 4 bases at J, with 5 bases between the two ends. The CDR3 spans 12 residues. The CDR3 here is CASSPFNEKLFF. For the CDR3, the DNA is TGTGCCAGCAGTCCCTTTAATGAAAAACTGTTTTTT.

The genes are TRBV4-2 and TRBJ1-4; 7 bases agree with TRBD1. This CDR3 has 15 residues. Germline trimming cut 0 bases from V and 6 bases from J; bases unmatched to any gene: 4. Germline V gene lookup returns CDR1 LGHNA and CDR2 YNFKEQ. The CDR3 reads CASSQEGDSHEKLFF. In nucleotides, the CDR3 is TGTGCCAGCAGCCAAGAGGGGGACAGCCATGAAAAACTGTTTTTT.

The rearrangement joins TRBV29-1 to TRBJ1-1; 8 bases match TRBD1. This CDR3 region has 14 residues. CDR1 is SQVTM, CDR2 ANQGSEA, per germline. The V segment lost 6 bases and the J segment 6 bases; nucleotides outside the gene matches: 12. The CDR3 bases are TGCAGCGTGGGAACCGCGGACAGGGATGCTGAAGCTTTCTTT. This gives the protein CSVGTADRDAEAFF.

This rearrangement joins TRBV5-4 to TRBJ1-1; 7 bases fit TRBD1. The CDR3 is made up of 12 amino acids. Germline CDR1 and CDR2: SGHNT and YYREEE (reference sequence). Trimming took 3 bases from V and 5 from J; bases not matched to a gene: 1. CDR3 sequence (DNA): TGTGCCAGCAGCTGGGGACAGACTGAAGCTTTCTTT. It encodes CASSWGQTEAFF.

This chain uses TRBV5-1 with TRBJ1-1, with D perhaps matching TRBD1 (6 bases). This CDR3 spans 15 amino acids. Between the trimmed V and J ends, which lost 4 bases and 4 bases, there was a span of 17 bases. In germline, CDR1 is SGHRS, CDR2 YFSETQ. The CDR3 spells CASSPTGYLGTEAFF. CDR3 sequence (DNA): TGCGCCAGCAGCCCTACAGGGTATCTCGGCACTGAAGCTTTCTTT.

V usage is TRBV6-2 or TRBV6-3 and J usage is TRBJ2-7, with a tentative D call TRBD1 (5 bases). Trimming stripped 2 bases from V and 9 bases from J, with 23 bases between. The CDR3 runs 16 residues. The V gene's germline CDR1 is MNHEY and CDR2 SVGEGT. Here the CDR3 reads CASSYTPRTPTLRQYF. CDR3 DNA sequence: TGTGCCAGCAGTTACACTCCCCGGACACCGACCCTAAGGCAGTACTTC.

The chain has TRBV12-3 or TRBV12-4 and TRBJ2-3; D perhaps matches TRBD2 (5 bases). The CDR3 covers 12 residues. Trimming took off 6 bases at V and 6 bases at J, with 10 bases between the two ends. This CDR3 is CASSFRGDTQYF. In DNA form, the CDR3 reads TGTGCCAGCAGCTTTCGCGGGGATACGCAGTATTTT.

The rearrangement links TRBV5-1 to TRBJ2-3; 7 bases are shared with TRBD2. The CDR3 sequence is 16 residues long. CDR1 and CDR2 (germline): SGHRS, YFSETQ. The trim removed 0 bases at V and 5 bases at J, leaving 9 bases unmatched. The CDR3 reads CASSLEGSGLQDTQYF. The DNA for the CDR3 is TGCGCCAGCAGCTTGGAGGGTAGCGGGCTTCAAGATACGCAGTATTTT.

The V and J genes are TRBV5-1 and TRBJ2-1, with TRBD2 as a possible D gene (6 bases). Trimming left V 5 bases short and J 6 bases short, with 18 bases between. There are 15 residues in the CDR3. Germline V gene lookup returns CDR1 SGHRS and CDR2 YFSETQ. Here the CDR3 DNA reads TGCGCCAGCAGTATAGACGGGAGAGTGGGCAATGAGCAGTTCTTC. Amino acids: CASSIDGRVGNEQFF.

This rearrangement joins TRBV28 to TRBJ2-2; 14 bases map to TRBD2. The CDR3 is 19 amino acids. Germline trimming cut 5 bases from V and 6 bases from J; bases unmatched to any gene: 14. The germline V gene encodes CDR1 MDHEN and CDR2 SYDVKM. The CDR3 DNA follows: TGTGCCAGCAGTCTACCATGGGGACTAGCGGGAGCGAGGGCCGGGGAGCTGTTTTTT. It specifies CASSLPWGLAGARAGELFF.

This chain links TRBV28 with TRBJ1-2; tentatively, D is TRBD1 (5 bases). Trimming took 10 bases from V and 1 from J, leaving 16 bases between them. The CDR3 extends over 14 amino acids. Germline values: CDR1 MDHEN, CDR2 SYDVKM. The CDR3 coding sequence is TGTGCCATTAACCCAGCGGGGGGTAACTATGGCTACACCTTC. It is translated as CAINPAGGNYGYTF.